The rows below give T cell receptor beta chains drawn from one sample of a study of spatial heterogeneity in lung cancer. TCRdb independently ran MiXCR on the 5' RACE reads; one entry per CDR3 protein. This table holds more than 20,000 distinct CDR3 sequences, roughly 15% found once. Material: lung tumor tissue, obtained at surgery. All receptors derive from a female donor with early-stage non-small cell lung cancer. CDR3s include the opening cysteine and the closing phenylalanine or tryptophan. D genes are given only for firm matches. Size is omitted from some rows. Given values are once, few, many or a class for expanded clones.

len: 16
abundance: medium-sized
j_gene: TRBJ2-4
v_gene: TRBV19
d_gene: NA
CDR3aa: CASSSPRVAAKNIQYF
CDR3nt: TGTGCCAGTAGTTCCCCGAGGGTGGCGGCCAAAAACATTCAGTACTTC

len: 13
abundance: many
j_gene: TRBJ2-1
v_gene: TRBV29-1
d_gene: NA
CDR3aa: CSVEKLSSNEQFF
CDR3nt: TGCAGCGTTGAAAAATTGTCTAGCAATGAGCAGTTCTTC

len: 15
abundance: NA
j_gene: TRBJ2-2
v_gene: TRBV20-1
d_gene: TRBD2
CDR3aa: CSARTGGPRTGELFF
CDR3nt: TGCAGTGCTAGAACGGGAGGGCCACGTACCGGGGAGCTGTTTTTT

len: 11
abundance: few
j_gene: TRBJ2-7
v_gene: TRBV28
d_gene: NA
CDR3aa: CASSRLREQYF
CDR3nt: TGTGCCAGCAGCCGGTTACGCGAGCAGTACTTC

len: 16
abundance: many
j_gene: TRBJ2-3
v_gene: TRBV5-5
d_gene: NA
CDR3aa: CASSFFTGASTDTQYF
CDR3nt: TGTGCCAGCAGCTTCTTCACGGGAGCTAGCACAGATACGCAGTATTTT

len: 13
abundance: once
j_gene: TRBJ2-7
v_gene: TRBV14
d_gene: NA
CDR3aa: CASSLQAGYEQYF
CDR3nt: TGTGCCAGCAGCCTCCAAGCAGGCTACGAGCAGTACTTC

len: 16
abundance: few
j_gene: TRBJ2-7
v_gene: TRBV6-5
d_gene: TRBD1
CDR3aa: CASSYVPWTGVPEQYF
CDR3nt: TGTGCCAGCAGTTACGTCCCATGGACAGGGGTTCCCGAGCAGTACTTC

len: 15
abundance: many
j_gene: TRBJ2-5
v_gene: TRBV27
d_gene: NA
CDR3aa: CASSPTGTYGETQYF
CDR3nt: TGTGCCAGCAGCCCGACCGGGACCTATGGAGAGACCCAGTACTTC

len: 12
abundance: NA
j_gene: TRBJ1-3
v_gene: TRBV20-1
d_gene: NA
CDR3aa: CSAATEGNTIYF
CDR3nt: TGCAGTGCTGCGACGGAAGGAAACACCATATATTTT

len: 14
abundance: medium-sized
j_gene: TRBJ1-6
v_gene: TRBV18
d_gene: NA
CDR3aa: CASSPARGGSPLHF
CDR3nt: TGTGCCAGCTCACCAGCGCGAGGGGGATCACCCCTCCACTTT

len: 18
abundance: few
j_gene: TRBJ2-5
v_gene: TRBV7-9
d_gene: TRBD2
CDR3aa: CASSPLGLAGRRPETQYF
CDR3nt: TGTGCCAGCAGCCCGTTGGGACTAGCGGGTCGGAGGCCGGAGACCCAGTACTTC